Shown below are 19 T cell receptor beta chains from a single sample sequenced in a study of blood T cell repertoires in COVID-19. Sequencing was performed with immunoSEQ multiplex PCR; in TCRdb, only in-frame clones are kept and a portion is missing. The table includes a few hundred thousand clones, 65% to 85% detected once. The sequenced sample consisted of PBMCs or T cells enriched from blood (not recorded which). The receptors come from a man aged 50 to 60 who had recovered from COVID-19.

The chain links TRBV10-3 to TRBJ2-3, with TRBD2 identical over 7 bases. The CDR3 has 17 amino acids. Germline CDR1 and CDR2: ENHRY and SYGVKD. With V trimmed by 2 bases and J by 2 bases, 10 bases remained unmatched. The CDR3 region is CAISEGGRGGVTDTQYF. Written as DNA, the CDR3 is TGTGCCATCAGTGAGGGCGGTAGGGGAGGGGTCACAGATACGCAGTATTTT.

This chain uses TRBV18 with TRBJ1-1; D is unresolved. Germline CDR1 and CDR2: KGHSH and LQKENI. Trimming took off 0 bases at V and 4 bases at J, with 12 bases between the two ends. The CDR3 sequence is 15 residues long. The DNA of the CDR3 is TGTGCCAGCTCACCACCGCAGGCCAGGTTCACTGAAGCTTTCTTT. Translated, it gives CASSPPQARFTEAFF.

This clone has a single count. The V call is TRBV5-1, the J call TRBJ1-2, with TRBD1 as a possible D gene (6 bases). This CDR3 has 13 residues. CDR1 and CDR2 (germline): SGHRS, YFSETQ. V lost 3 bases to trimming and J lost 9 bases, with 15 bases between them. In DNA, the CDR3 is TGCGCCAGCAGCTCCCCGCCGGACAGCCGCTACACCTTC. Encoded protein: CASSSPPDSRYTF.

This clone was seen only once. The genes are TRBV5-5 and TRBJ1-2, with unresolved D. The V gene's germline CDR1 is SGHKS and CDR2 YYEKEE (reference sequence). There are 13 residues in the CDR3. The V end lost 4 bases, the J end lost 4 bases, and 11 bases lay between the germline ends. The CDR3 DNA follows: TGTGCCAGCAGCCCGGTTCAGGCCTATGGCTACACCTTC. Translation gives CASSPVQAYGYTF.

The genes are TRBV5-6 and TRBJ1-2; 10 bases line up with TRBD1. In germline, CDR1 is SGHDT, CDR2 YYEEEE. The CDR3 loop spans 16 amino acids. The trim removed 4 bases at V and 7 bases at J, leaving 13 bases unmatched. The CDR3 loop is CASSPGTGVWSGGYTF. As DNA, the CDR3 is TGTGCCAGCAGCCCCGGGACAGGGGTTTGGAGTGGTGGCTACACCTTC.

The chain joins TRBV12-3 or TRBV12-4 to TRBJ1-5, with 9 bases aligning to TRBD1. This CDR3 comprises 13 residues. Unmatched junction bases numbered 5, after V lost 7 bases and J lost 7 bases. Here the CDR3 reads CASTSTGGQPQHF. In DNA, the CDR3 is TGTGCCAGCACCTCGACAGGGGGACAGCCCCAGCATTTT.

This clone has only a few counts. V gene TRBV3-1 (or the pseudogene TRBV3-2) combines with J gene TRBJ1-3; a weak D match, TRBD1 (6 bases). The ends were cut back, 4 bases at V and 0 bases at J, with 10 bases in the middle. The CDR3 sequence is 15 residues long. Germline V lookup: CDR1 LGHDT, CDR2 YNNKEL (reference sequence). In nucleotides, the CDR3 is TGTGCCAGCAGCCGGGACATCCTCTCTGGAAACACCATATATTTT. It is translated as CASSRDILSGNTIYF.

The chain combines TRBV6-5 with TRBJ1-2; 10 nucleotides match TRBD1. Trimming cost V 2 bases and J 7 bases; bases outside gene matches: 7. The germline V gene has CDR1 MNHEY and CDR2 SVGAGI. The CDR3 loop spans 15 amino acids. The CDR3 coding sequence is TGTGCCAGCAGTTACAGGGACAGGGGTCTGGCTGGCTACACCTTC. Translation: CASSYRDRGLAGYTF.

This chain connects TRBV11-3 to TRBJ1-2; D gene unclear. The CDR3 sequence is 13 residues long. Looked up from germline, CDR1 is SGHNT and CDR2 is YENEEA. The ends were cut back, 5 bases at V and 1 base at J, with 8 bases in the middle. The DNA for the CDR3 is TGTGCCAGCAGCGGAGGTTTTAACTATGGCTACACCTTC. Amino acids: CASSGGFNYGYTF.

J is TRBJ2-1 and V is TRBV6-5; 7 positions match TRBD1. The CDR3 covers 12 residues. The V gene end was trimmed by 5 bases and the J gene end by 12 bases; junction bases not matched to a gene: 7. Germline lookup yields CDR1 MNHEY and CDR2 SVGAGI. This CDR3 reads CASSPRQGLQFF. The CDR3 DNA sequence: TGTGCCAGCAGTCCTCGACAGGGATTGCAGTTCTTC.

This clone was seen just once. The chain employs TRBV21-1 and TRBJ2-2; TRBD1, as called in the table, went unchecked against the DNA. TRBV21-1 is termed a pseudogene. The CDR3 is 22 residues long. CDR3 nucleotides: TGTGCCAGCAGCAAATGCGAGGCGATACAGGGGGTGGACTGGGCGAACACCGGGGAGCTGTTTTTT. As protein: CASSKCEAIQGVDWANTGELFF.

The V call is TRBV11-2, the J call TRBJ1-1; 9 nucleotides line up with TRBD1. The trim removed 3 bases at V and 6 bases at J, leaving 8 bases unmatched. This CDR3 is 15 amino acids long. From germline, CDR1 is SGHAT and CDR2 FQNNGV. The CDR3 loop is CASSLTGTGISEAFF. The CDR3 DNA reads as TGTGCCAGCAGCTTGACCGGGACAGGGATCTCTGAAGCTTTCTTT.

This chain links TRBV27 with TRBJ1-2; possibly TRBD1 for D (6 bases). This CDR3 comprises 13 residues. V lost 2 bases to trimming and J lost 8 bases, with 12 bases between them. The germline gives CDR1 MNHEY, CDR2 SMNVEV (reference sequence). CDR3 bases: TGTGCCAGCAGTTTAAACAGGGACCTCGGCTACACCTTC. Residues: CASSLNRDLGYTF.

On this clone itself: Mismatch with germline at one junction end may stem from a read error. V usage is TRBV7-9 and J usage is TRBJ2-7, with 10 bases identical to TRBD1. CDR1 is SEHNR and CDR2 is FQNEAQ in the germline V gene (reference sequence). This CDR3 is 12 amino acids long. CDR3 nucleotide sequence: TGTGCCAGCAGCTACGGACGGGACAGGGGTTCCTTC. Protein sequence: CASSYGRDRGSF.

V usage is TRBV6-5 and J usage is TRBJ2-3; 7 nucleotides line up with TRBD2. The CDR3 is made up of 15 amino acids. The V segment lost 4 bases and the J segment 11 bases; nucleotides outside the gene matches: 15. The germline V gene encodes CDR1 MNHEY and CDR2 SVGAGI. The DNA of the CDR3 is TGTGCCAGCAGTTCCTTAGGCGGGAGTACATCTGGGCAGTATTTT. Its translation is CASSSLGGSTSGQYF.

The chain employs TRBV5-1 and TRBJ2-2; TRBD2 aligns across 11 bases. After removal of 4 bases from V and 1 base from J, the junction contained 9 bases not matched to a gene. This CDR3 spans 18 amino acids. Germline values: CDR1 SGHRS, CDR2 YFSETQ. This CDR3 reads CASSGRGLAELNTGELFF. As DNA, the CDR3 is TGCGCCAGCAGCGGGCGGGGACTAGCGGAGTTGAACACCGGGGAGCTGTTTTTT.

The chain joins TRBV3-1 (or the pseudogene TRBV3-2) to TRBJ2-5; 9 nucleotides align to TRBD2. This CDR3 comprises 13 residues. Germline lookup yields CDR1 LGHDT and CDR2 YNNKEL (reference sequence). V dropped 4 bases and J dropped 3; count of bases not matched to a gene: 0. The CDR3, as DNA: TGTGCCAGCAGCCCTAGCGGGGAAGAGACCCAGTACTTC. It codes for CASSPSGEETQYF.

The J gene is TRBJ2-1, the V gene TRBV18; 9 nucleotides match TRBD1. Germline CDR1 reads KGHSH; CDR2 reads LQKENI. After removal of 6 bases from V and 5 bases from J, the junction contained 17 bases not matched to a gene. This CDR3 is built from 18 residues. The CDR3 DNA follows: TGTGCCAGCTCCACAACCCGTACCCGTGGACAGGGGAACAATGAGCAGTTCTTC. It translates to CASSTTRTRGQGNNEQFF.

This clone occurred once. The chain employs TRBV3-1 (or the pseudogene TRBV3-2) and TRBJ1-3; D gene ambiguous. Trimming left V 1 base short and J 4 bases short, with 2 bases between. Germline V gene data show CDR1 as LGHDT and CDR2 as YNNKEL (reference sequence). This CDR3 is 12 amino acids long. For the CDR3, the DNA is TGTGCCAGCAGCCAAGCGGGAAACACCATATATTTT. Residues: CASSQAGNTIYF.